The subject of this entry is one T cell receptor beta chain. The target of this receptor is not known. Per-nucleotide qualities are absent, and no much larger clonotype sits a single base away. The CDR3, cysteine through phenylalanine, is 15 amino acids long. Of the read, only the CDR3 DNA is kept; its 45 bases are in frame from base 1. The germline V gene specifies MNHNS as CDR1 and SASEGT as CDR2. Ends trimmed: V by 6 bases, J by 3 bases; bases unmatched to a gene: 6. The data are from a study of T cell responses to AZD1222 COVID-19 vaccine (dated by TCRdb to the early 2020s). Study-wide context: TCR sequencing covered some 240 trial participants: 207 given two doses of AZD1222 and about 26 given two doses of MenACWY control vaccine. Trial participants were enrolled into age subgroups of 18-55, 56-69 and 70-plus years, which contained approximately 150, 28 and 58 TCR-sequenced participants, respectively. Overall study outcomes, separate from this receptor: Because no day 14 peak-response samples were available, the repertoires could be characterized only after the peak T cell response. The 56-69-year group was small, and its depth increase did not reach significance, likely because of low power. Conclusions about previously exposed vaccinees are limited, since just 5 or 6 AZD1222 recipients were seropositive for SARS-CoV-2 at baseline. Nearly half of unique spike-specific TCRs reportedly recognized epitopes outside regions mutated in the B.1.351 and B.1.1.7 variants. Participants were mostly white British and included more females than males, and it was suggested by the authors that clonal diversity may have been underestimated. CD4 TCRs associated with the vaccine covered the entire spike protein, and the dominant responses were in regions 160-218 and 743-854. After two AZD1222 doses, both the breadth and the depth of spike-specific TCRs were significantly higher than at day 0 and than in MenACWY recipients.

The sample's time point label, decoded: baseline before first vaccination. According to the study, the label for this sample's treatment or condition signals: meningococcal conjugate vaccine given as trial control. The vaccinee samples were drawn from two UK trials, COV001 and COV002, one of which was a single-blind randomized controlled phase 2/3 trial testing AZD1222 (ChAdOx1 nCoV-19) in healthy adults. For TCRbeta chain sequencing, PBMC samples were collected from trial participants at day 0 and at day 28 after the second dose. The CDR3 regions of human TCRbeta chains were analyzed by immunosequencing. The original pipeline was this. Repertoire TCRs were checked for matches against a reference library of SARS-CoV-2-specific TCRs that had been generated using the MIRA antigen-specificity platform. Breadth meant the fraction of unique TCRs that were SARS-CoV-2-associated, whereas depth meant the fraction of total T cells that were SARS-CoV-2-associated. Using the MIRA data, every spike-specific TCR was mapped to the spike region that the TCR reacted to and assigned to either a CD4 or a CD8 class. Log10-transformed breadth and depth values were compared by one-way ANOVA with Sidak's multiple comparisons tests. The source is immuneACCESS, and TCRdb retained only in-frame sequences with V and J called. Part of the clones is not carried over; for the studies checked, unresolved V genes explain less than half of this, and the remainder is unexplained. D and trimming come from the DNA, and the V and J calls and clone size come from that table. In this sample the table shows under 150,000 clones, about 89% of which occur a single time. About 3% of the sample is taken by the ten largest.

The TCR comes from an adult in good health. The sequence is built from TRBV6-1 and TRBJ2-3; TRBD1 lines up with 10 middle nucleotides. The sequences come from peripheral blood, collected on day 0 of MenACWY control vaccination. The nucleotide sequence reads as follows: TGTGCCAGCAGACAAAGGGGACAGGGGACAGATACGCAGTATTTT. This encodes CASRQRGQGTDTQYF.